Sequencing of this T cell receptor beta chain was carried out in a study of OX40 agonist ivuxolimab in advanced cancers. About the study: With ivuxolimab, an agonistic anti-OX40 (CD134) antibody, patients were treated. While on treatment, patients had intravenous ivuxolimab at 0.01 to 10 mg/kg every 2 weeks.

The method was immunoSEQ multiplex PCR; TCRdb's version includes in-frame clones alone and lacks a portion of them. The table includes tens of thousands of clones, 82% detected once. Study results and limitations: Blood T cells, both CD4+ and CD8+, expanded clonally by week 6 at 0.1 to 3.0 mg/kg.

Blood sampling was done at baseline, cycle 4 day 1, and cycle 7 day 1. This clone was found once. What it binds is not known. The material sequenced was CD4+ or CD8+ T cells sorted from blood, taken in a trial of the OX40 agonist ivuxolimab. The sequence derives from an adult with an advanced solid tumor such as melanoma, head and neck, liver or kidney cancer.

The CDR3 DNA sequence: TGTGCCATCAGTGATCCGACCGAGGCGGAGACCCAGTACTTC. This translates into CAISDPTEAETQYF. This chain connects TRBV10-3 to TRBJ2-5; D not certain. The CDR3 has 14 amino acids. The V gene lost 3 bases and the J gene lost 5 bases, with 13 bases spanning the gap. CDR1 and CDR2 (germline): ENHRY, SYGVKD.